Presented here are 31 T cell receptor beta chains from one specimen sequenced in a study of blood T cell repertoires in COVID-19. Sequencing used immunoSEQ multiplex PCR; TCRdb keeps in-frame clones, though not all of them. The data contain under 250,000 clones, less than 90% of them singletons. Sequences were obtained from peripheral blood. The receptors were sampled from a woman between 40 and 50 years old who had recovered from COVID-19.

This clone was counted between two and nine times. J is TRBJ1-2 and V is TRBV6-4; tentative D call: TRBD1 (6 bases). The V gene lost 6 bases and the J gene lost 3 bases, with 17 bases spanning the gap. Germline CDR1 and CDR2: MRHNA and SNTAGT. The CDR3 has 15 residues. This CDR3 is CASRPRGRGDYGYTF. In DNA, the CDR3 is TGTGCCAGCAGACCCCGCGGCAGGGGAGACTATGGCTACACCTTC.

This chain links TRBV19 with TRBJ2-3; no definite D call. The CDR3 has 14 amino acids. The germline gives CDR1 LNHDA, CDR2 SQIVND (reference sequence). The germline V and J ends were trimmed by 3 bases and 4 bases, with 11 bases remaining between them. Here the CDR3 reads CASSIVLLADTQYF. The CDR3, as DNA: TGTGCCAGTAGTATCGTCCTCCTAGCAGATACGCAGTATTTT. Full variable domain (outside the CDR3, taken from reference TRBV19 and TRBJ2-3): DGGITQSPKYLFRKEGQNVTLSCEQNLNHDAMYWYRQDPGQGLRLIYYSQIVNDFQKGDIAEGYSVSREKKESFPLTVTSAQKNPTAFYLCASSIVLLADTQYFGPGTRLTVL.

The rearrangement joins TRBV15 to TRBJ2-1; D is uncertain. The germline V gene encodes CDR1 LNHNV and CDR2 YYDKDF (reference sequence). Trimming cost V 5 bases and J 3 bases, with 11 bases left between them. The CDR3 extends over 14 amino acids. CDR3 region: CATSHLAVYNEQFF. CDR3 sequence (DNA): TGTGCCACCAGCCACCTGGCTGTCTACAATGAGCAGTTCTTC.

The chain is built from TRBV28 and TRBJ1-1, with TRBD1 identical over 7 bases. Trimming removed 4 bases from V and 2 bases from J; junction bases left unmatched: 10. The CDR3 consists of 16 residues. Germline V CDR1 and CDR2: MDHEN, SYDVKM. The DNA for the CDR3 is TGTGCCAGCAGTTCTCCCTCGGGACAGCTAAACACTGAAGCTTTCTTT. Residues: CASSSPSGQLNTEAFF.

The chain joins TRBV27 to TRBJ1-4, with D possibly being TRBD1 (6 bases). The CDR3 is made up of 13 amino acids. V lost 4 bases and J lost 10, with 13 bases in between. Germline V gene sequence: CDR1 MNHEY, CDR2 SMNVEV (reference sequence). The CDR3 loop is CASSSQGLGKLFF. CDR3 coding DNA: TGTGCCAGCAGTTCACAGGGCTTGGGAAAACTGTTTTTT.

This chain links TRBV5-1 with TRBJ2-5; the D gene is possibly TRBD1 (6 bases). The CDR3 is 15 residues long. The V end was cut by 5 bases, the J end by 4 bases, with 18 bases between. Germline V gene lookup returns CDR1 SGHRS and CDR2 YFSETQ. This CDR3 is CASSFVGGTGETQYF. For the CDR3, the DNA is TGCGCCAGCAGTTTCGTAGGGGGTACAGGAGAGACCCAGTACTTC.

This clone appeared a few times. V usage is TRBV5-6 and J usage is TRBJ1-6; D call uncertain. CDR1 is SGHDT and CDR2 is YYEEEE in the germline V gene. V was trimmed by 1 base and J by 2 bases, leaving 4 bases between them. The CDR3 sequence is 14 residues long. The CDR3 DNA sequence: TGTGCCAGCAGCTTGATCGCCTATAATTCACCCCTCCACTTT. It is translated as CASSLIAYNSPLHF.

The chain links TRBV19 to TRBJ1-4; possibly TRBD1 for D (5 bases). This CDR3 has 15 residues. Germline V gene sequence: CDR1 LNHDA, CDR2 SQIVND (reference sequence). V lost 8 bases and J 3 bases, leaving 16 bases between the germline ends. The CDR3 DNA reads as TGTGCCAGTTCCCCCGCAGGGTTCGCTAATGAAAAACTGTTTTTT. Translating it yields CASSPAGFANEKLFF.

This clone showed up just once. The chain employs TRBV6-6 and TRBJ1-2; TRBD1 matches 9 bases. The germline V gene has CDR1 MNHNY and CDR2 SVGAGI (reference sequence). The length of the CDR3 is 17 residues. Germline trimming cut 5 bases from V and 6 bases from J; bases unmatched to any gene: 16. CDR3 in amino acids: CASSRPGTGNRLNGYTF. The CDR3, as DNA: TGTGCCAGCAGTCGGCCCGGGACAGGGAACCGGTTAAATGGCTACACCTTC.

The rearrangement joins TRBV19 to TRBJ2-2; D is perhaps TRBD2 (6 bases). The germline V and J ends were trimmed by 2 bases and 7 bases, with 8 bases remaining between them. This CDR3 spans 13 amino acids. Germline V gene lookup returns CDR1 LNHDA and CDR2 SQIVND (reference sequence). In nucleotides, the CDR3 is TGTGCCAGTAGTATACGACTAGACGGGGAGCTGTTTTTT. It translates to CASSIRLDGELFF.

V usage is TRBV5-1 and J usage is TRBJ2-7, with 10 positions matching TRBD1. V lost 0 bases to trimming and J lost 0 bases; unmatched junction nucleotides: 6. Germline loops: CDR1 SGHRS, CDR2 YFSETQ. This CDR3 has 17 residues. The CDR3 nucleotides read TGCGCCAGCAGCTTGGTTCCGGGGACAGGGGTCTCCTACGAGCAGTACTTC. Amino acid sequence: CASSLVPGTGVSYEQYF.

This chain uses TRBV10-3 with TRBJ2-7; a weak D match, TRBD2 (6 bases). The V end lost 2 bases, the J end lost 5 bases, and 13 bases lay between the germline ends. This CDR3 is built from 14 residues. Per the germline V gene, CDR1 is ENHRY and CDR2 is SYGVKD. The CDR3 DNA is TGTGCCATCAGTGAGGGAGGAGGGGTCAACGAGCAGTACTTC. Translation gives CAISEGGGVNEQYF.

A few counts support this clone. CDR3 in amino acids: CASSSAGSNEKLFF. CDR3 nucleotide sequence: TGTGCCAGCAGCTCCGCCGGGTCGAATGAAAAACTGTTTTTT. The V gene is TRBV7-9, the J gene TRBJ1-4; D is unclear. CDR1 is SEHNR and CDR2 is FQNEAQ in the germline V gene (reference sequence). The length of the CDR3 is 14 residues. V was clipped by 4 bases and J by 5 bases, with 11 bases between them.

The rearrangement joins TRBV2 to TRBJ2-7; D not certain. This CDR3 has 15 amino acids. Germline V gene lookup returns CDR1 SNHLY and CDR2 FYNNEI. Trimming took 0 bases from V and 7 from J, leaving 16 bases between them. DNA for the CDR3: TGTGCCAGCAGTGAAGCGCTAGTACGGGTAGGAGAGCAGTACTTC. Translated: CASSEALVRVGEQYF.

V usage is TRBV3-1 (or the pseudogene TRBV3-2) and J usage is TRBJ1-4; 8 bases are shared with TRBD1. The ends lost 0 bases at V and 5 bases at J; junction bases unmatched: 2. The CDR3 is made up of 15 amino acids. Germline CDR1 reads LGHDT; CDR2 reads YNNKEL (reference sequence). Here the CDR3 DNA reads TGTGCCAGCAGCCAAGAGAACAGGGGGAATGAAAAACTGTTTTTT. It specifies CASSQENRGNEKLFF.

The rearrangement joins TRBV7-3 to TRBJ2-5; D is ambiguous. The CDR3 contains 13 residues. Per the germline V gene, CDR1 is SGHTA and CDR2 is FQGTGA. Trimming took 3 bases from V and 3 from J, leaving 8 bases between them. For the CDR3, the DNA is TGTGCCAGCAGCTTTGACGGAGAAGAGACCCAGTACTTC. It translates to CASSFDGEETQYF.

This clone was detected only once. V gene TRBV5-6 combines with J gene TRBJ2-2; D is perhaps TRBD1 (5 bases). Germline V gene sequence: CDR1 SGHDT, CDR2 YYEEEE. The CDR3 has 15 amino acids. The V end was cut by 4 bases, the J end by 0 bases, with 10 bases between. The CDR3 coding sequence is TGTGCCAGCAGCCTGGACATTTCGAACACCGGGGAGCTGTTTTTT. It specifies CASSLDISNTGELFF. Based on the CDR3 plus reference TRBV5-6 and TRBJ2-2, the full variable domain is DAGVTQSPTHLIKTRGQQVTLRCSPKSGHDTVSWYQQALGQGPQFIFQYYEEEERQRGNFPDRFSGHQFPNYSSELNVNALLLGDSALYLCASSLDISNTGELFFGEGSRLTVL.

The gene calls are TRBV24-1 and TRBJ2-1; 10 nucleotides align to TRBD1. This CDR3 has 15 amino acids. With 4 bases clipped from V and 10 bases from J, the junction kept 9 bases outside the gene matches. Germline CDR1 KGHDR, CDR2 SFDVKD. The CDR3 DNA follows: TGTGCCACCAGTGACCCCCGTGGGACAGGGGAAGAGCAGTTCTTC. Its translation: CATSDPRGTGEEQFF.

This clone has a handful of counts. The chain joins TRBV19 to TRBJ2-3; 10 bases are shared with TRBD1. Germline trimming cut 7 bases from V and 5 bases from J; bases unmatched to any gene: 9. Germline loops: CDR1 LNHDA, CDR2 SQIVND (reference sequence). CDR3 length: 15 residues. CDR3 loop: CASTLSTGGLDTQYF. In DNA, the CDR3 is TGTGCCAGTACCCTCTCGACAGGGGGCCTAGATACGCAGTATTTT.

The chain recombines TRBV2 with TRBJ2-3, with D unclear. Looked up from germline, CDR1 is SNHLY and CDR2 is FYNNEI. The V end was cut by 5 bases, the J end by 0 bases, with 12 bases between. The CDR3 has 15 amino acids. CDR3 sequence: CASSPPLGSTDTQYF. CDR3 DNA sequence: TGTGCCAGCAGTCCTCCTCTAGGAAGCACAGATACGCAGTATTTT.

This clone was recorded only once. The chain couples TRBV5-1 to TRBJ1-3; tentative D call: TRBD1 (5 bases). Germline CDR1 reads SGHRS; CDR2 reads YFSETQ. V lost 2 bases, J lost 0 bases, and 15 bases lay in between. The CDR3 sequence is 17 residues long. In DNA form, the CDR3 reads TGCGCCAGCAGCTTCGGCCCCCAGGGTTTCTCTGGAAACACCATATATTTT. It encodes CASSFGPQGFSGNTIYF.

The V and J genes are TRBV30 and TRBJ1-2; D is uncertain. CDR1 is GTSNPN and CDR2 is SVGIG in the germline V gene (reference sequence). V lost 3 bases and J lost 0, with 11 bases in between. The CDR3 contains 14 residues. CDR3: CAWSSPQTNYGYTF. The CDR3 coding sequence is TGTGCCTGGAGCTCCCCCCAGACTAACTATGGCTACACCTTC.

J is TRBJ1-2 and V is TRBV15; no reliable D call. The germline CDR1 and CDR2 sequences are LNHNV and YYDKDF (reference sequence). Trimming shortened V by 1 base and J by 7 bases, and 16 bases separated the two germline ends. The CDR3 length is 15 residues. CDR3 sequence (DNA): TGTGCCACCAGCAGAGGCAAGGAGAAATTTACTGGCTACACCTTC. It is translated as CATSRGKEKFTGYTF.

Details on this clone: This same CDR3 is encoded by further DNA sequences in the sample. The genes are TRBV19 and TRBJ2-5; unclear D gene. The V end lost 1 base, the J end lost 1 base, and 4 bases lay between the germline ends. The CDR3 has 13 residues. Germline-derived CDR1 and CDR2 are LNHDA and SQIVND (reference sequence). The CDR3 coding sequence is TGTGCCAGTAGTATAGGTCGCCAAGAGACCCAGTACTTC. Amino acids: CASSIGRQETQYF.

This clone was counted between two and nine times. J is TRBJ1-1 and V is TRBV10-1; D remains unclear. The germline gives CDR1 WNHNN, CDR2 SYGVQD (reference sequence). This CDR3 is built from 13 residues. The ends were cut back, 1 base at V and 5 bases at J, with 8 bases in the middle. The CDR3 loop reads CASSELVTTEAFF. For the CDR3, the DNA is TGCGCCAGCAGTGAGTTGGTGACAACTGAAGCTTTCTTT.

The V gene is TRBV20-1, the J gene TRBJ1-5, with unresolved D. The CDR3 runs to 14 residues. The germline gives CDR1 DFQATT, CDR2 SNEGSKA (reference sequence). Trimming pared 3 bases from V and 2 bases from J, leaving 11 bases between. Written as DNA, the CDR3 is TGCAGTGCTAGTCCGGGGAACGGCAATCAGCCCCAGCATTTT. Translation gives CSASPGNGNQPQHF.

This clone occurred a few times. The V call is TRBV5-4, the J call TRBJ1-6; D is uncertain. CDR1 and CDR2 (germline): SGHNT, YYREEE (reference sequence). The CDR3 is made up of 15 amino acids. V lost 0 bases and J lost 7, with 11 bases in between. CDR3 protein: CASSLGGLDNSPLHF. The CDR3 coding sequence is TGTGCCAGCAGCTTGGGTGGACTGGACAATTCACCCCTCCACTTT.

In this sample, this clone turned up many times. The V and J genes are TRBV5-1 and TRBJ1-1; 8 bases fit TRBD1. The CDR3 is 14 amino acids. Germline loops: CDR1 SGHRS, CDR2 YFSETQ. V lost 4 bases, J lost 1 base, and 3 bases stayed unmatched. The CDR3: CASSPGTGNTEAFF. The DNA of the CDR3 is TGCGCCAGCAGCCCCGGGACAGGGAACACTGAAGCTTTCTTT.

The CDR3 spells CASGTGSQPQHF. CDR3 coding DNA: TGTGCCAGCGGGACAGGGAGTCAGCCCCAGCATTTT. V usage is TRBV6-5 and J usage is TRBJ1-5; 9 bases map to TRBD1. V gave up 8 bases and J gave up 6 bases; unmatched junction bases: 2. The CDR3 is 12 amino acids. Germline V CDR1 and CDR2: MNHEY, SVGAGI.

The rearrangement uses TRBV5-5 and TRBJ1-5; TRBD1 agrees at 8 bases. V trimming: 4 bases; J trimming: 0 bases; junction bases outside the gene matches: 12. CDR1 is SGHKS, CDR2 YYEKEE, per germline (reference sequence). The CDR3 consists of 18 residues. The CDR3 DNA reads as TGTGCCAGCAGCCCCAGGGAGGGGACAGGATATAGCAATCAGCCCCAGCATTTT. Protein product: CASSPREGTGYSNQPQHF.

This clone was recorded only once. The CDR3 protein is CASSLRTGSYNEQFF. The CDR3 coding sequence is TGTGCCAGCAGCTTGAGGACAGGCTCCTACAATGAGCAGTTCTTC. The rearrangement joins TRBV7-6 to TRBJ2-1, with 7 bases identical to TRBD1. The germline gives CDR1 SGHVS, CDR2 FNYEAQ. V lost 3 bases, J lost 0 bases, and 2 bases stayed unmatched. The CDR3 is 15 residues long.